The 17 T cell receptor beta chains in this list originate from one sample, sequenced in a study of T-cell reconstitution after alpha-beta-depleted transplantation in children. A library of TCRbeta sequences, prepared with unique molecular identifiers, was generated. TCRdb fed the PCR reads into MiXCR, producing one record per CDR3 protein. The data contain 250,000 to 300,000 distinct CDR3 sequences, roughly a tenth of them seen just once; the ten biggest clones take up roughly 7%. Sequences were derived from PBMCs, sampled before TCRalphabeta/CD19-depleted stem cell transplant. These receptors all come from a boy less than two years old with acute myeloid leukemia, due to receive a stem cell transplant.

This clonotype was counted many times. The V gene is TRBV27, the J gene TRBJ2-7, with 8 bases aligning to TRBD2. The CDR3 contains 14 residues. CDR1 and CDR2 from the germline V gene are MNHEY and SMNVEV (reference sequence). Germline trimming cut 2 bases from V and 4 bases from J; bases unmatched to any gene: 4. The CDR3 loop reads CASSLRGGEYEQYF. In DNA form, the CDR3 reads TGTGCCAGCAGTTTACGGGGGGGCGAGTACGAGCAGTACTTC.

The sample holds many counts of this clonotype. The V and J genes are TRBV15 and TRBJ2-1, with TRBD1 as a possible D gene (6 bases). This CDR3 has 13 residues. The germline V gene has CDR1 LNHNV and CDR2 YYDKDF (reference sequence). Trimming cost V 6 bases and J 8 bases, with 14 bases left between them. This CDR3 reads CATSPARGDEQFF. The CDR3 DNA reads TGTGCCACCAGTCCTGCCAGGGGAGATGAGCAGTTCTTC.

This clonotype has ten or more counts. The chain joins TRBV12-3 or TRBV12-4 to TRBJ1-5; no clear D gene. V was clipped by 4 bases and J by 3 bases, with 4 bases between them. The CDR3 consists of 12 residues. The CDR3 region is CASSSNNQPQHF. CDR3 coding DNA: TGTGCCAGCAGTTCGAACAATCAGCCCCAGCATTTT.

This clonotype has at least ten counts. The V call is TRBV5-1, the J call TRBJ1-1; D is possibly TRBD1 (5 bases). The V end lost 4 bases, the J end lost 3 bases, and 13 bases lay between the germline ends. The CDR3 has 14 amino acids. Germline V gene sequence: CDR1 SGHRS, CDR2 YFSETQ. CDR3 nucleotides: TGCGCCAGCAGCCGGGACGGTGAATACACTGAAGCTTTCTTT. Translation: CASSRDGEYTEAFF.

This clonotype was detected many times. At one end the junction does not follow the germline gene, possibly because of a read error. This sequence joins TRBV20-1 and TRBJ2-5; 12 bases agree with TRBD2. This CDR3 region has 15 residues. Germline values: CDR1 DFQATT, CDR2 SNEGSKA (reference sequence). The CDR3 DNA is TGCAGTCCTAGACCCGGGACTAGCGGGCAAGAGACCCAGTACTTC. The encoded protein is CSPRPGTSGQETQYF.

There are many counts of this clonotype. This chain links TRBV9 with TRBJ2-7; D not certain. Germline lookup yields CDR1 SGDLS and CDR2 YYNGEE. V lost 4 bases and J 2 bases, leaving 13 bases between the germline ends. The CDR3 loop spans 14 amino acids. CDR3 coding DNA: TGTGCCAGCAGCACCCGGACGGACCCCTACGAGCAGTACTTC. Residues: CASSTRTDPYEQYF.

In its sample, this clonotype was seen many times. This chain joins TRBV5-4 and TRBJ2-7; 8 positions agree with TRBD1. Trimming took 5 bases from V and 3 from J; bases not matched to a gene: 4. The length of the CDR3 is 13 residues. The germline V gene has CDR1 SGHNT and CDR2 YYREEE (reference sequence). CDR3: CASSQGANYEQYF. As DNA, the CDR3 is TGTGCCAGCAGTCAGGGGGCGAACTACGAGCAGTACTTC. The complete variable domain, with remaining parts taken from reference TRBV5-4 and TRBJ2-7, reads ETGVTQSPTHLIKTRGQQVTLRCSSQSGHNTVSWYQQALGQGPQFIFQYYREEENGRGNFPPRFSGLQFPNYSSELNVNALELDDSALYLCASSQGANYEQYFGPGTRLTVT.

V and J are TRBV30 and TRBJ2-7, with TRBD1 matching over 8 bases. The germline V gene encodes CDR1 GTSNPN and CDR2 SVGIG (reference sequence). The CDR3 totals 14 residues. V trimming: 0 bases; J trimming: 6 bases; junction bases outside the gene matches: 7. The CDR3 region is CAWSVTDREGEQYF. CDR3 sequence (DNA): TGTGCCTGGAGTGTAACGGACAGGGAAGGCGAGCAGTACTTC. Variable domain in full (rest from reference TRBV30 and TRBJ2-7): SQTIHQWPATLVQPVGSPLSLECTVEGTSNPNLYWYRQAAGRGLQLLFYSVGIGQISSEVPQNLSASRPQDRQFILSSKKLLLSDSGFYLCAWSVTDREGEQYFGPGTRLTVT.

The gene calls are TRBV6-1 and TRBJ2-7, with 7 bases fitting TRBD1. The CDR3 totals 13 residues. CDR1 MNHNS and CDR2 SASEGT come from the germline V gene. V was clipped by 5 bases and J by 7 bases; unmatched bases: 8. The CDR3 protein is CASSRDSLGEQYF. The CDR3 DNA sequence: TGTGCCAGCAGTCGGGACAGCCTGGGGGAGCAGTACTTC.

This clonotype was picked up many times. This chain uses TRBV11-2 with TRBJ2-1, with TRBD2 matching 8 bases. The CDR3 length is 15 residues. Germline V lookup: CDR1 SGHAT, CDR2 FQNNGV. With V trimmed by 0 bases and J by 8 bases, 6 bases remained unmatched. CDR3 bases: TGTGCCAGCAGCTTAGATATAGCGGGGAGGGATGAGCAGTTCTTC. This codes for CASSLDIAGRDEQFF.

J is TRBJ2-5 and V is TRBV25-1; D is uncertain. This CDR3 has 13 amino acids. Germline V lookup: CDR1 MGHDK, CDR2 SYGVNS. The V and J ends lost 2 bases and 3 bases respectively, with 7 bases between them. CDR3 DNA sequence: TGTGCCAGCAGTGAACCCAGCGAAGAGACCCAGTACTTC. Translating it yields CASSEPSEETQYF.

The sample holds a few counts of this clonotype. The genes are TRBV6-1 and TRBJ2-1; TRBD2 might be the D (5 bases). Trimming shortened V by 6 bases and J by 4 bases, and 10 bases separated the two germline ends. The V gene's germline CDR1 is MNHNS and CDR2 SASEGT. CDR3 length: 13 amino acids. For the CDR3, the DNA is TGTGCCAGCAGACCCGGACTTTACAATGAGCAGTTCTTC. Translation gives CASRPGLYNEQFF.

This clonotype was seen repeatedly, ten times or more. V is TRBV7-9 and J is TRBJ2-2, with D maybe TRBD1 (6 bases). Germline V gene sequence: CDR1 SEHNR, CDR2 FQNEAQ (reference sequence). The CDR3 has 13 amino acids. The V and J ends lost 3 bases and 4 bases respectively, with 6 bases between them. CDR3 DNA: TGTGCCAGCAGCTTCAGGGGCACCGGGGAGCTGTTTTTT. This translates into CASSFRGTGELFF.

This clonotype was counted ten times or more. This chain connects TRBV7-2 to TRBJ1-3, with D uncertain. Trimming stripped 2 bases from V and 0 bases from J, with 8 bases between. From germline, CDR1 is SGHTA and CDR2 FQGNSA. The CDR3 covers 15 residues. CDR3 protein: CASSLTGLSGNTIYF. In nucleotides, the CDR3 is TGTGCCAGCAGCTTAACGGGCCTCTCTGGAAACACCATATATTTT.

This clonotype has at least ten counts. This rearrangement joins TRBV28 to TRBJ1-6; the match to TRBD1 covers 7 bases. V shed 5 bases and J 7 bases; nucleotides not matched to a gene: 8. CDR1 is MDHEN, CDR2 SYDVKM, per germline. The CDR3 sequence is 15 residues long. The CDR3 coding sequence is TGTGCCAGCAGTCATCAGGGACAGTGGAATTCACCCCTCCACTTT. Translating it yields CASSHQGQWNSPLHF.

The rearrangement uses TRBV10-3 and TRBJ2-7; 7 nucleotides match TRBD1. Germline trimming cut 0 bases from V and 9 bases from J; bases unmatched to any gene: 8. The CDR3 runs 14 residues. Germline CDR1 ENHRY, CDR2 SYGVKD. CDR3 coding DNA: TGTGCCATCAGTGAGTCGCTGAGGGGGCAGGGGCAGTACTTC. Encoded protein: CAISESLRGQGQYF.

This clonotype was found many times. The chain joins TRBV9 to TRBJ1-1; the D is unclear. V dropped 3 bases and J dropped 4 bases, with 13 bases sitting between them. There are 14 residues in the CDR3. Per the germline V gene, CDR1 is SGDLS and CDR2 is YYNGEE. DNA of the CDR3: TGTGCCAGCAGCGCAGCGGGTAGAAGCACTGAAGCTTTCTTT. This encodes CASSAAGRSTEAFF.